The rows below give T cell receptor beta chains drawn from one sample of a study of T cells in Graves' hyperthyroidism and ophthalmopathy. MiXCR was run by TCRdb on the multiplex PCR reads, yielding one entry per CDR3 protein. This table holds under 350,000 distinct CDR3 sequences, 20% to 25% found once. Sequencing was carried out using blood. Receptor source: a man aged 40-49 years with Graves' hyperthyroidism that later progressed to Graves' ophthalmopathy. The conserved cysteine and the conserved F or W are not part of the CDR3 here. Each record gives: V gene, J gene, CDR3 protein.

>TRBV18|TRBJ2-7
ASSPIRTDEQY
>TRBV5-1|TRBJ2-4
ASSRSGTTENIQY
>TRBV19|TRBJ2-2
ASSLFRRANTGELF
>TRBV20-1|TRBJ1-1
SASTGITEAF
>TRBV12-3/TRBV12-4|TRBJ1-1
ASSWDSSTEAF
>TRBV3-1|TRBJ1-1
ASSQKGTLTEAF
>TRBV6-2/TRBV6-3|TRBJ2-7
ASSSRRFWYEQY
>TRBV30|TRBJ1-6
AWGQVNSPLH
>TRBV6-2/TRBV6-3|TRBJ1-1
ASSRPAGMNTEAF
>TRBV2|TRBJ1-1
ASSGVMNTEAF
>TRBV7-9|TRBJ2-2
ASSLSLAGELF
>TRBV14|TRBJ2-7
ASSQGDINEQY
>TRBV7-3|TRBJ2-5
ASSLGVVETQY
>TRBV7-6|TRBJ2-2
ASKREGHTGELF
>TRBV2|TRBJ1-5
ASSAGTAVYSNQPQH
>TRBV6-5|TRBJ2-7
ASTPRGGSAEQY
>TRBV9|TRBJ2-7
ASSTGTSGSREQY
>TRBV19|TRBJ2-7
ASSIAVELTYEQY
>TRBV28|TRBJ2-5
ASDASTSGTQETQY
>TRBV5-1|TRBJ2-7
ASSPGTESYEQY
>TRBV5-1|TRBJ1-2
ASSLGTRNDYGYT
>TRBV24-1|TRBJ2-2
ATSEPTGTSGRTNTGELF
>TRBV20-1|TRBJ1-1
SASNGPQNTEAF
>TRBV9|TRBJ1-1
ASSVGAGMNTEAF
>TRBV19|TRBJ2-5
ASSIDRGRIQY
>TRBV6-2/TRBV6-3|TRBJ2-7
ASSGLAGAVSYEQY
>TRBV12-3/TRBV12-4|TRBJ2-5
ASRLGQHQETQY
>TRBV12-3/TRBV12-4|TRBJ2-7
ASRQTGAYYEQY
>TRBV6-1|TRBJ2-5
ASKETTGVPETQY
>TRBV7-6|TRBJ2-7
ASSLVATADHEQY
>TRBV7-8|TRBJ2-7
ASSENSYEQY
>TRBV6-1|TRBJ1-2
ASSPDRGHGYT
>TRBV9|TRBJ1-2
ASSAPRTGAT
>TRBV20-1|TRBJ2-3
SARDMTRTDTQY
>TRBV27|TRBJ1-1
ASSLSPTGSEAF
>TRBV6-1|TRBJ2-2
ASSDAAGATGELF
>TRBV20-1|TRBJ1-6
SARPGTGDNSPLH
>TRBV18|TRBJ2-1
ASSSVAGETYNEQF
>TRBV11-3|TRBJ1-1
ASSLNRGMNTEAF
>TRBV2|TRBJ2-7
ASSATSGALSYEQY
>TRBV6-2/TRBV6-3|TRBJ1-2
ASSLGGSGYT
>TRBV12-3/TRBV12-4|TRBJ2-7
ASSLRGGRLAGFYEQY
>TRBV7-2|TRBJ2-7
ASSFWDNSYEQY
>TRBV28|TRBJ1-2
ATPSNGAVYGYT